The rows below give T cell receptor beta chains drawn from one sample of a study of tumor-infiltrating lymphocytes in primary liver carcinoma. MiXCR, run by TCRdb on the multiplex PCR reads, gives a single entry per CDR3 protein. Of approximately 110,000 distinct CDR3 sequences in the sample, approximately 64% were seen once. The sample comprised liver tumor tissue from sampling region 3. These receptors all stem from a woman aged 60-75 years with primary liver carcinoma and hepatitis B virus infection. The conserved cysteine and the conserved F or W are not part of the CDR3 here. The order of the fields is clone size, J gene, V gene, CDR3 protein. Size tells how often a clone was seen (once, few, many) or the class of an expanded clone, and some rows leave it out.

clone_size: .; j_call: TRBJ2-1; v_call: TRBV11-2; cdr3_aa: TSSQQGLRYNEQS
clone_size: .; j_call: TRBJ2-7; v_call: TRBV5-1; cdr3_aa: ASSFFGLTYEQH
clone_size: .; j_call: TRBJ2-1; v_call: TRBV4-2; cdr3_aa: ASNLPGLGYNEQF
clone_size: .; j_call: TRBJ2-1; v_call: TRBV11-2; cdr3_aa: ASSLTYGQGYRGELF
clone_size: .; j_call: TRBJ1-4; v_call: TRBV10-3; cdr3_aa: DISGRGTNEKLF
clone_size: .; j_call: TRBJ2-3; v_call: TRBV28; cdr3_aa: ASIRQIQTDTQY
clone_size: few; j_call: TRBJ1-5; v_call: TRBV7-9; cdr3_aa: ASSLFRGQPQH
clone_size: many; j_call: TRBJ1-4; v_call: TRBV29-1; cdr3_aa: SVLRGIGEKLF
clone_size: few; j_call: TRBJ1-6; v_call: TRBV11-2; cdr3_aa: AGSFEWGGNSPLH
clone_size: many; j_call: TRBJ2-5; v_call: TRBV5-4; cdr3_aa: ASSPGQTPSRETQY
clone_size: .; j_call: TRBJ2-1; v_call: TRBV11-1; cdr3_aa: ASSLTLDSTYNEQS
clone_size: few; j_call: TRBJ1-2; v_call: TRBV28; cdr3_aa: ASSPLRDRGYGYT
clone_size: .; j_call: TRBJ2-3; v_call: TRBV5-1; cdr3_aa: ASRSVDTQY
clone_size: once; j_call: TRBJ2-3; v_call: TRBV5-4; cdr3_aa: ASSLRLAGATDMQY
clone_size: .; j_call: TRBJ2-7; v_call: TRBV29-1; cdr3_aa: SAISGTAYEQY